This TCR beta chain was recorded in a study of blood T cell repertoires in COVID-19. V was pared by 4 bases and J by 5 bases, with 9 bases between. Per the germline V gene, CDR1 is SQVTM and CDR2 is ANQGSEA. There are 12 residues in the CDR3. Authors' processing steps: Amplifying reference gene primers gave estimates of nucleated cell counts. This table comes from immunoSEQ multiplex PCR, and its TCRdb copy is limited to in-frame clones, with some not included. V, J and clone size reflect that table, while D and trimming were determined from the DNA. Here the sample spans a few hundred thousand clones, 65% to 90% being singletons. Clinical history as reported by participants underpinned cohort assignment.

Sequencing was performed on PBMCs or T cells enriched from blood (not recorded which). The sequence was obtained from a woman younger than 45 who had been exposed to COVID-19. The rearrangement links TRBV29-1 to TRBJ1-5; D call uncertain. The CDR3 protein is CSVGSGDQPQHF. The CDR3 DNA sequence: TGCAGCGTTGGATCTGGAGATCAGCCCCAGCATTTT.